Below are 6 T cell receptor beta chains sequenced from a single sample in a study of T cell changes during pregnancy in multiple sclerosis (dated by TCRdb to about 2019). The library was built by means of the immunoSEQ multiplex PCR assay. Not all clones reach the TCRdb copy of this immuneACCESS table, which keeps in-frame sequences only. Checked studies attribute under half of the gap to unresolved V genes and leave the rest unexplained. For this sample there are approximately 44,000 clones; about 89% appear just once. The ten largest clonotypes hold less than 0.75% of the sample. The sample was CD4+ T cells from peripheral blood mononuclear cells, taken before pregnancy. The receptors derive from a female donor with multiple sclerosis, enrolled in a pregnancy study.

The J gene is TRBJ2-1, the V gene TRBV6-4; 8 nucleotides line up with TRBD1. The CDR3 runs 15 residues. Germline V lookup: CDR1 MRHNA, CDR2 SNTAGT. V lost 4 bases, J lost 8 bases, and 10 bases stayed unmatched. In DNA, the CDR3 is TGTGCCAGCAGTGCGACAGGGGACGGGGGCGATGAGCAGTTCTTC. Residues: CASSATGDGGDEQFF.

About this clone itself: This sample also contains other DNA sequences that code for the same CDR3. The chain carries TRBV18 and TRBJ1-1, with 10 bases lining up with TRBD1. The CDR3 sequence is 14 residues long. J lost 3 bases, V lost 5 bases, and 3 bases had no gene match. The germline V gene encodes CDR1 KGHSH and CDR2 LQKENI. CDR3 nucleotide sequence: TGTGCCAGCTCATCGGGACAGGGGTACACTGAAGCTTTCTTT. It is translated as CASSSGQGYTEAFF.

This clone was detected once. V is TRBV7-7 and J is TRBJ2-5, with TRBD2 matching 13 bases. The ends lost 5 bases at V and 5 bases at J; junction bases unmatched: 8. CDR1 is SSHAT, CDR2 FNYEAQ, per germline (reference sequence). The CDR3 covers 16 residues. This CDR3 reads CASSLRTSGGIETQYF. In nucleotides, the CDR3 is TGTGCCAGCAGCCTTCGGACTAGCGGGGGTATTGAGACCCAGTACTTC.

The chain uses TRBV11-2 and TRBJ2-3, with 9 nucleotides matching TRBD2. The V gene's germline CDR1 is SGHAT and CDR2 FQNNGV. The CDR3 contains 16 residues. J gave up 2 bases and V 4 bases, and 7 bases lay outside the gene matches. This CDR3 reads CASSSPSGGPTDTQYF. The CDR3 bases are TGTGCCAGCAGCTCCCCAAGCGGGGGGCCCACAGATACGCAGTATTTT. Full variable domain (rest looked up from reference TRBV11-2 and TRBJ2-3): EAGVAQSPRYKIIEKRQSVAFWCNPISGHATLYWYQQILGQGPKLLIQFQNNGVVDDSQLPKDRFSAERLKGVDSTLKIQPAKLEDSAVYLCASSSPSGGPTDTQYFGPGTRLTVL.

The chain recombines TRBV7-2 with TRBJ2-5, with TRBD1 as a possible D gene (6 bases). The J call is in doubt because the DNA end fits TRBJ2-7 better. Germline loops: CDR1 SGHTA, CDR2 FQGNSA. CDR3 size: 18 residues. CDR3 coding DNA: TGTGCCAGCGGCCAACAGGGTGCCTTGGGTACCATCGTCTACGAGCAGTACTTC. Amino acids: CASGQQGALGTIVYEQYF.

The V gene is TRBV6-1, the J gene TRBJ2-7; 9 nucleotides line up with TRBD1. The trim removed 5 bases at V and 3 bases at J, leaving 5 bases unmatched. The CDR3 is 14 amino acids. The germline V gene has CDR1 MNHNS and CDR2 SASEGT. CDR3 protein: CASSRTGELYEQYF. The CDR3 nucleotides read TGTGCCAGCAGTAGGACAGGGGAACTCTACGAGCAGTACTTC.